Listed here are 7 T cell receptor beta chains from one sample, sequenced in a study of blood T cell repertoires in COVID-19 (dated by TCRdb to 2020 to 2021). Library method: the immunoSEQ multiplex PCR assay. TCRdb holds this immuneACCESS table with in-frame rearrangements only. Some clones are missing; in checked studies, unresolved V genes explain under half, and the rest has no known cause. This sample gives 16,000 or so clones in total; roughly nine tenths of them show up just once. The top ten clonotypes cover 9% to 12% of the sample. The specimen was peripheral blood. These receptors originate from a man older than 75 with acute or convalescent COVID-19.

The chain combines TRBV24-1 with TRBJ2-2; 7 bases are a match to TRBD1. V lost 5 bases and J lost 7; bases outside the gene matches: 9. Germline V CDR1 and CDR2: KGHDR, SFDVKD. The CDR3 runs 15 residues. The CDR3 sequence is CATSGTGVANGELFF. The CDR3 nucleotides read TGTGCCACCAGTGGGACAGGCGTAGCGAACGGGGAGCTGTTTTTT.

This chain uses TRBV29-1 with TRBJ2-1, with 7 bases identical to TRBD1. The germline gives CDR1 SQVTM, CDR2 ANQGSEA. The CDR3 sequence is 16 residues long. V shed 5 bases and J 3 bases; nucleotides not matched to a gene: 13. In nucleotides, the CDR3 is TGCAGCGTTCATCCCCCCGGCAGGGGGTTCTACAATGAGCAGTTCTTC. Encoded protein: CSVHPPGRGFYNEQFF.

CDR3 sequence reads: CASSSSGTGGRYGYTF. DNA for the CDR3: TGTGCCAGCAGCTCATCCGGGACAGGGGGACGCTATGGCTACACCTTC. The chain combines TRBV7-2 with TRBJ1-2, with TRBD1 identical over 11 bases. The trim removed 4 bases at V and 4 bases at J, leaving 8 bases unmatched. Germline CDR1 and CDR2: SGHTA and FQGNSA. This CDR3 is 16 amino acids long.

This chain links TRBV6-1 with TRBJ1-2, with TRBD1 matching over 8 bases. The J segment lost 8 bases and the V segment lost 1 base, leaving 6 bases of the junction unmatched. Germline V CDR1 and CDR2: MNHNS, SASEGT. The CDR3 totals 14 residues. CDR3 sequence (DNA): TGTGCCAGCAGTGAAGGCCAGGGGGCAGGAGGCTACACCTTC. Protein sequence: CASSEGQGAGGYTF.

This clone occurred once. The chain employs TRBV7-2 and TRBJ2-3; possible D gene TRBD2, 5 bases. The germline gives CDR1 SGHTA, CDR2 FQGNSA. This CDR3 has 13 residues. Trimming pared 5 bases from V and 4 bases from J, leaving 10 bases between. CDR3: CASSPELADTQYF. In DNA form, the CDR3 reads TGTGCCAGCAGCCCAGAACTAGCAGATACGCAGTATTTT.

DNA for the CDR3: TGTGCCAGCAGCCTCGGACTAGCGTATAACACAGATACGCAGTATTTT. Amino acids: CASSLGLAYNTDTQYF. The V gene is TRBV13, the J gene TRBJ2-3, with TRBD2 identical over 9 bases. The germline gives CDR1 PRHDT, CDR2 FYEKMQ (reference sequence). V lost 5 bases to trimming and J lost 2 bases; unmatched junction nucleotides: 8. This CDR3 comprises 16 residues. Variable domain in full (rest from reference TRBV13 and TRBJ2-3): AAGVIQSPRHLIKEKRETATLKCYPIPRHDTVYWYQQGPGQDPQFLISFYEKMQSDKGSIPDRFSAQQFSDYHSELNMSSLELGDSALYFCASSLGLAYNTDTQYFGPGTRLTVL.

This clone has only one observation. The CDR3 nucleotides are TGTGCCAGCTCACCAGTTGACAGGGGAAAAGGCTACGAGCAGTACTTC. This encodes CASSPVDRGKGYEQYF. V is TRBV18 and J is TRBJ2-7, with 8 bases fitting TRBD1. The CDR3 sequence is 16 residues long. CDR1 is KGHSH and CDR2 is LQKENI in the germline V gene. The trim removed 2 bases at V and 3 bases at J, leaving 9 bases unmatched. The entire variable domain, with the rest obtained from reference TRBV18 and TRBJ2-7, is as follows: NAGVMQNPRHLVRRRGQEARLRCSPMKGHSHVYWYRQLPEEGLKFMVYLQKENIIDESGMPKERFSAEFPKEGPSILRIQQVVRGDSAAYFCASSPVDRGKGYEQYFGPGTRLTVT.